One and the same sample provided the 8 T cell receptor beta chains below, sequenced in a study of shared clonotypes between healthy human individuals. Measured with immunoSEQ multiplex PCR; TCRdb has only the in-frame clones, and not every one. The top ten hold 13% of the sample, which has 450,000 to 500,000 clones, 70% to 80% seen once. Sequencing input: PBMCs. Receptors were obtained from a woman in her thirties or forties in good health. Some clones in this sample may be carry-over from other donors' samples.

The chain couples TRBV7-2 to TRBJ2-7, with a weak D call TRBD2 (6 bases). The germline gives CDR1 SGHTA, CDR2 FQGNSA. CDR3 length equals 15 residues. Deletions cut 5 bases from V and 1 base from J, with 15 bases between. CDR3 sequence reads: CASSRGGTYSYEQYF. The DNA of the CDR3 is TGTGCCAGCAGCCGGGGCGGGACGTATTCCTACGAGCAGTACTTC.

The rearrangement uses TRBV11-2 and TRBJ2-7, with 11 bases aligning to TRBD2. The CDR3 runs 15 residues. Germline lookup yields CDR1 SGHAT and CDR2 FQNNGV. V dropped 6 bases and J dropped 6; count of bases not matched to a gene: 10. In DNA form, the CDR3 reads TGTGCCAGCAGACTTAGCGGGAGGGCCCGTAGCGAGCAGTACTTC. It yields the protein CASRLSGRARSEQYF.

V and J are TRBV18 and TRBJ2-6, with TRBD1 matching 7 bases. The CDR3 has 18 amino acids. J was trimmed by 2 bases and V by 4 bases; bases with no gene match: 11. Germline V lookup: CDR1 KGHSH, CDR2 LQKENI. CDR3 DNA: TGTGCCAGCTCACAAACCCAGGCAGGGGGAGCTGGGGCCAACGTCCTGACTTTC. Encoded protein: CASSQTQAGGAGANVLTF.

This clone appeared a single time. The V call is TRBV28, the J call TRBJ2-3; D remains ambiguous. V was pared by 4 bases and J by 7 bases, with 6 bases between. The CDR3 has 11 amino acids. Per germline, CDR1 MDHEN and CDR2 SYDVKM. CDR3 DNA sequence: TGTGCCAGCAGTTCCTCGTATACGCAGTATTTT. It yields the protein CASSSSYTQYF. The variable domain in full, completed from reference TRBV28 and TRBJ2-3, reads DVKVTQSSRYLVKRTGEKVFLECVQDMDHENMFWYRQDPGLGLRLIYFSYDVKMKEKGDIPEGYSVSREKKERFSLILESASTNQTSMYLCASSSSYTQYFGPGTRLTVL.

The chain carries TRBV7-6 and TRBJ2-1; 7 nucleotides line up with TRBD2. The CDR3 runs 16 residues. Losses at the gene ends were 5 bases for V and 0 bases for J; bases not matched to a gene: 7. Germline CDR1 SGHVS, CDR2 FNYEAQ. CDR3 protein: CASSPTSWSSYNEQFF. DNA of the CDR3: TGTGCCAGCAGCCCGACTAGCTGGAGCTCCTACAATGAGCAGTTCTTC.

The chain combines TRBV6-1 with TRBJ2-7; weak D call: TRBD1 (6 bases). V dropped 9 bases and J dropped 3 bases, with 12 bases sitting between them. Germline V gene sequence: CDR1 MNHNS, CDR2 SASEGT. This CDR3 has 12 residues. Here the CDR3 reads CASWDTHYEQYF. The CDR3 coding sequence is TGTGCCAGTTGGGACACCCACTACGAGCAGTACTTC.

The gene calls are TRBV15 and TRBJ2-7, with D perhaps matching TRBD1 (5 bases). The germline V gene has CDR1 LNHNV and CDR2 YYDKDF (reference sequence). Trimming took off 1 base at V and 1 base at J, with 14 bases between the two ends. The CDR3 sequence is 16 residues long. This chain's CDR3 is CATSRVPMGPSYEQYF. CDR3 DNA sequence: TGTGCCACCAGCAGAGTACCGATGGGGCCTTCCTACGAGCAGTACTTC.

As regards this clone: This probably arose from a read error, given a far larger clone one base away. This sample includes further DNA sequences coding for the same CDR3. The V call is TRBV6-4, the J call TRBJ2-1, with TRBD2 identical over 8 bases. This CDR3 spans 16 amino acids. Germline lookup yields CDR1 MRHNA and CDR2 SNTAGT. CDR3 loop: CASSDSGGGSYNEQFF. CDR3 DNA: TGTGCTAGCAGTGACTCCGGCGGGGGGTCCTACAATGAGCAGTTCTTC.